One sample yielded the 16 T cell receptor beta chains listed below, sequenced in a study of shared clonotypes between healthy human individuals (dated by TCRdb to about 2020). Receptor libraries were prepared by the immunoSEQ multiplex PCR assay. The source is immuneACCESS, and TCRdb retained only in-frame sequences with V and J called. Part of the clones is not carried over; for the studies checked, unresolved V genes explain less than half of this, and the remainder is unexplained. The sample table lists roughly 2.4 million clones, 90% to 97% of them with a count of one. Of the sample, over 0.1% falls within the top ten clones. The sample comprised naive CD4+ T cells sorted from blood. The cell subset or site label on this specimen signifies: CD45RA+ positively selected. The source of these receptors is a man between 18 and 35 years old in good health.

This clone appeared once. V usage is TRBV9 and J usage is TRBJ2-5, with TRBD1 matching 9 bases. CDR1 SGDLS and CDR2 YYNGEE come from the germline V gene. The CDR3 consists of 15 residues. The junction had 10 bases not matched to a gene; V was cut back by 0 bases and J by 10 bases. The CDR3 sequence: CASSVAPGTGYDQYF. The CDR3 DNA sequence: TGTGCCAGCAGCGTAGCCCCAGGGACAGGGTATGACCAGTACTTC.

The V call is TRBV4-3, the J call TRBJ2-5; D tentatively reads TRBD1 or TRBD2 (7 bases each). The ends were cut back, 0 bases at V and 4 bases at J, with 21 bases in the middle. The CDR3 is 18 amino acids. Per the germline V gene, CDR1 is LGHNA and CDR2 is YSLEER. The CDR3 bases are TGCGCCAGCAGCCAAGAAAGGCCACTAGGCAGGGGGGGAGAGACCCAGTACTTC. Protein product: CASSQERPLGRGGETQYF.

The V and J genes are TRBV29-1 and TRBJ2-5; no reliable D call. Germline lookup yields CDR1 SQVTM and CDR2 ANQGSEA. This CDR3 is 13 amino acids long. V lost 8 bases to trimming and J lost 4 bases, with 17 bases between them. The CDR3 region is CSSSGDPLETQYF. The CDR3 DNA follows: TGCAGCTCCTCAGGTGATCCCCTAGAGACCCAGTACTTC.

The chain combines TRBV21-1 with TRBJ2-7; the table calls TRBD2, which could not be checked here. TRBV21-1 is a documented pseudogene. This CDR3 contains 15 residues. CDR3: CASSKVYQRNYEQYF. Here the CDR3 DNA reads TGTGCCAGCAGCAAAGTTTACCAGCGGAACTACGAGCAGTACTTC.

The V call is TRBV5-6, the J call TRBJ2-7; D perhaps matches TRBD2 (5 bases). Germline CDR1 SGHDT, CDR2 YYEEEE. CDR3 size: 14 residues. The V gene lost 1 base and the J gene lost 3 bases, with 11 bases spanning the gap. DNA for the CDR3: TGTGCCAGCAGCTTGTTCCTAGCTTTCTACGAGCAGTACTTC. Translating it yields CASSLFLAFYEQYF. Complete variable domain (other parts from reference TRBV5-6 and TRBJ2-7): DAGVTQSPTHLIKTRGQQVTLRCSPKSGHDTVSWYQQALGQGPQFIFQYYEEEERQRGNFPDRFSGHQFPNYSSELNVNALLLGDSALYLCASSLFLAFYEQYFGPGTRLTVT.

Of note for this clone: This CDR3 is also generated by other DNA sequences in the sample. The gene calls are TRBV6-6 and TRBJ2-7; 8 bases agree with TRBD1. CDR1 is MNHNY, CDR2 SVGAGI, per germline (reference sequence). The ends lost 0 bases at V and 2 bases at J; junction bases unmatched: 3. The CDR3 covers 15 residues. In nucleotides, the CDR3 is TGTGCCAGCAGTTACTCAGGGACAGGCCCCTACGAGCAGTACTTC. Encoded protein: CASSYSGTGPYEQYF.

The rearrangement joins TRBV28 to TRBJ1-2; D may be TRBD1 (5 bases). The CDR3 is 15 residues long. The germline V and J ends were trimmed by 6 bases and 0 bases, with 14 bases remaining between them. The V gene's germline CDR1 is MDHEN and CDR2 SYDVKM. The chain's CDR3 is CASRPRDGTNYGYTF. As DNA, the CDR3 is TGTGCCAGCAGACCCCGGGACGGGACTAACTATGGCTACACCTTC.

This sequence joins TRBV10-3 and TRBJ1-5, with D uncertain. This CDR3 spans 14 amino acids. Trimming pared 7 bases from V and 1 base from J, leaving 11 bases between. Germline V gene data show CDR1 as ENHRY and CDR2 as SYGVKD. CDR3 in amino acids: CAINSKASNQPQHF. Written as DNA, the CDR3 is TGTGCCATCAATTCCAAGGCCAGCAATCAGCCCCAGCATTTT.

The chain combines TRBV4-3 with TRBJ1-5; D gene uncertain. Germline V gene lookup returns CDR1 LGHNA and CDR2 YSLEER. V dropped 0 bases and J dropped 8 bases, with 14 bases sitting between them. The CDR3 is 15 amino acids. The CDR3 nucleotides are TGCGCCAGCAGCCAAGACCACCTCACCTGGGAGCCCCAGCATTTT. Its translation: CASSQDHLTWEPQHF.

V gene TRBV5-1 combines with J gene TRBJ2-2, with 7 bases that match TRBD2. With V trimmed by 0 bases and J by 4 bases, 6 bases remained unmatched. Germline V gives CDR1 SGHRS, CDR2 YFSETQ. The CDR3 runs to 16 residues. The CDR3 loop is CASSLGSGTRTGELFF. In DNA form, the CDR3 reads TGCGCCAGCAGCTTGGGGAGCGGGACCCGCACCGGGGAGCTGTTTTTT.

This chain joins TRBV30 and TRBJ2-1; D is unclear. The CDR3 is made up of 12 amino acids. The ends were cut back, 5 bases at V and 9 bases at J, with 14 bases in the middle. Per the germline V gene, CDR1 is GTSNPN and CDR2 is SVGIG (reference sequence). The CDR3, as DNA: TGTGCCTGGGGTCAAAGTTATGGTGAGCAGTTCTTC. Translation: CAWGQSYGEQFF.

The CDR3 is CASNARRAPDTQYF. Written as DNA, the CDR3 is TGCGCCAGCAACGCCAGGAGGGCCCCAGATACGCAGTATTTT. The gene calls are TRBV10-2 and TRBJ2-3; possibly TRBD2 for D (6 bases). The CDR3 spans 14 residues. V gave up 7 bases and J gave up 4 bases, with 15 bases separating them. CDR1 is WSHSY and CDR2 is SAAADI in the germline V gene.

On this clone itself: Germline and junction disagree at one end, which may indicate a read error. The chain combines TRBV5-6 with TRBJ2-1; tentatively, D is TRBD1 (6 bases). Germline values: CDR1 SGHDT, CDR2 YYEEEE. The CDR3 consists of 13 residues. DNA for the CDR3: TGTGCCAGCAGTTTGGACAGATACAATGAGCAGTTCTTC. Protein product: CASSLDRYNEQFF.

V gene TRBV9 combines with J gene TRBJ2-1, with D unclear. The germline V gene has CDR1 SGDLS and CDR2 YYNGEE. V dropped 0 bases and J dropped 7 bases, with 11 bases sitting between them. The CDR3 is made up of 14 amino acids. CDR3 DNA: TGTGCCAGCAGCGTAGATTTCCAGTCAAATGAGCAGTTCTTC. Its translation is CASSVDFQSNEQFF. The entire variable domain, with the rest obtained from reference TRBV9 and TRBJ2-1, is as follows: DSGVTQTPKHLITATGQRVTLRCSPRSGDLSVYWYQQSLDQGLQFLIQYYNGEERAKGNILERFSAQQFPDLHSELNLSSLELGDSALYFCASSVDFQSNEQFFGPGTRLTVL.

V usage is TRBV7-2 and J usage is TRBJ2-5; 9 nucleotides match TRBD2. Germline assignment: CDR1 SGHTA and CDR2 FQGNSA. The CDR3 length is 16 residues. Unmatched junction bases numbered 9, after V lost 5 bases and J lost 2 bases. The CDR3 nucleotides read TGTGCCAGCAGCCGGGAACTAGCGGGTACACAAGAGACCCAGTACTTC. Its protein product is CASSRELAGTQETQYF. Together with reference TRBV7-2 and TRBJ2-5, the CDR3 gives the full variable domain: GAGVSQSPSNKVTEKGKDVELRCDPISGHTALYWYRQSLGQGLEFLIYFQGNSAPDKSGLPSDRFSAERTGGSVSTLTIQRTQQEDSAVYLCASSRELAGTQETQYFGPGTRLLVL.

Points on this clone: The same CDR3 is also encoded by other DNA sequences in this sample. Here the CDR3 DNA reads TGTGCCAGCAGCTTAGGGGGAGATACGCAGTATTTT. Residues: CASSLGGDTQYF. This chain links TRBV5-5 with TRBJ2-3, with D possibly being TRBD1 (6 bases). Trimming took off 2 bases at V and 5 bases at J, with 6 bases between the two ends. Germline V gene lookup returns CDR1 SGHKS and CDR2 YYEKEE (reference sequence). This CDR3 has 12 amino acids. The variable domain in full, completed from reference TRBV5-5 and TRBJ2-3, reads DAGVTQSPTHLIKTRGQQVTLRCSPISGHKSVSWYQQVLGQGPQFIFQYYEKEERGRGNFPDRFSARQFPNYSSELNVNALLLGDSALYLCASSLGGDTQYFGPGTRLTVL.